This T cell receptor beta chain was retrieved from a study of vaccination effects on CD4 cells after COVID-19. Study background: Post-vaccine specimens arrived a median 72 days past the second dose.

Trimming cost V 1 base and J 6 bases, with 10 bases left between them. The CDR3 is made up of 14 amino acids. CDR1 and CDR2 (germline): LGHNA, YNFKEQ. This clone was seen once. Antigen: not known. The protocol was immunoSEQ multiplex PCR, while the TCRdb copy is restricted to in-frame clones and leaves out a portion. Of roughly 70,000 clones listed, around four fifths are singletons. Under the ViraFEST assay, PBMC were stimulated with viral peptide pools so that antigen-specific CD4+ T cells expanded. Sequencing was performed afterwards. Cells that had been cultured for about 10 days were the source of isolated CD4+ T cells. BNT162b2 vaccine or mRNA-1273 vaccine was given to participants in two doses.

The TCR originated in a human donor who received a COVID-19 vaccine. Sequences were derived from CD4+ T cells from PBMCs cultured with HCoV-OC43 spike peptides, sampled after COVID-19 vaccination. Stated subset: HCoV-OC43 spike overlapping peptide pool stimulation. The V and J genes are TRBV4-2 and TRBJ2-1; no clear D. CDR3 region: CASSQAPSSNEQFF. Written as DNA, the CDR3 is TGTGCCAGCAGCCAAGCTCCCAGTAGCAATGAGCAGTTCTTC.